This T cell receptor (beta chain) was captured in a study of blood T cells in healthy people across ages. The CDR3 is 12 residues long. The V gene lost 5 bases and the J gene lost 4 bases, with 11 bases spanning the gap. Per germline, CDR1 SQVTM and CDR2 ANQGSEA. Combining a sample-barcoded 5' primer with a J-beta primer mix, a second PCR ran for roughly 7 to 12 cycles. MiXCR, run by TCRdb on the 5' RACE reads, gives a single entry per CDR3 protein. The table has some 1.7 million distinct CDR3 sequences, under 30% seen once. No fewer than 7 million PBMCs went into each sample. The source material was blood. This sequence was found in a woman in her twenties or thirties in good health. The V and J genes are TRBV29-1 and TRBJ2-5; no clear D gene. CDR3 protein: CSVRSARETQYF. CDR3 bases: TGCAGCGTTAGGTCAGCCCGAGAGACCCAGTACTTC.